The following is a T cell receptor beta chain sequence with its context. V was pared by 5 bases and J by 6 bases, with 17 bases of the junction left unmatched. CDR1 and CDR2 (germline): SGHVS, FQNEAQ. The CDR3 spans 18 residues. The data were produced by immunoSEQ multiplex PCR, yet TCRdb's version contains in-frame clones alone and is incomplete. The table records 30,000 or so clones, just under 75% of them present only once. The data originate from a study of STAT5B mutations in CD4+ large granular lymphocyte leukemia. The clonotype comes from a human donor in good health. Material: CD4+ T cells from blood buffy coats. The rearrangement uses TRBV7-8 and TRBJ1-5; 9 nucleotides match TRBD1. CDR3 protein: CASSGDRVTVQGGQPQHF. The CDR3 region has the DNA TGTGCCAGCAGCGGGGACAGGGTTACAGTTCAAGGCGGTCAGCCCCAGCATTTT.